This note documents a single TCR beta chain sequence. The data stem from a study of blood T cell repertoires in COVID-19. The data were produced by immunoSEQ multiplex PCR, yet TCRdb's version contains in-frame clones alone and is incomplete. The table lists 100,000 to 150,000 clones, 88% of them singletons, with around 7.3% in the top ten. This CDR3 spans 15 amino acids. V lost 0 bases, J lost 5 bases, and 13 bases lay in between. Germline assignment: CDR1 SGHDT and CDR2 YYEEEE. This clonotype was obtained from a man over 45 with acute or convalescent COVID-19. The chain is built from TRBV5-6 and TRBJ2-3; TRBD1 might be the D (6 bases). Input material: peripheral blood. Written as DNA, the CDR3 is TGTGCCAGCAGCTTGGGCAGGGGCGCTGGAGATACGCAGTATTTT. Encoded protein: CASSLGRGAGDTQYF.